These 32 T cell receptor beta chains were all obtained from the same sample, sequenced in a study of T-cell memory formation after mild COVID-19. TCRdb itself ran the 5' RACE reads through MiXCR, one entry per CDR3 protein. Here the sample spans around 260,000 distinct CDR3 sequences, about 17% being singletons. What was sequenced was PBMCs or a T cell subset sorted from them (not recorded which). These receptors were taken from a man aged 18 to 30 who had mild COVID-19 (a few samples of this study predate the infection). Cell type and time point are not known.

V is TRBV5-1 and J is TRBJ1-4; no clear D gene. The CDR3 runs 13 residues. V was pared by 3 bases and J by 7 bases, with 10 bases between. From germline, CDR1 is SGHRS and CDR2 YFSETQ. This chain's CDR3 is CASSSPQAEKLFF. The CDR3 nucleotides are TGCGCCAGCAGCTCCCCCCAGGCTGAAAAACTGTTTTTT.

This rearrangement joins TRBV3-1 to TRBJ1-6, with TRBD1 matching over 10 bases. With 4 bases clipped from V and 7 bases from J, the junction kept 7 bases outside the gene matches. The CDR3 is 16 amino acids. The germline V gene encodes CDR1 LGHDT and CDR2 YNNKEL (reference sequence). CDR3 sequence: CASSPRDRGGNSPLHF. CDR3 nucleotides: TGTGCCAGCAGCCCCCGGGACAGGGGAGGAAATTCACCCCTCCACTTT. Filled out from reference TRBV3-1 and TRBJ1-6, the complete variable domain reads DTAVSQTPKYLVTQMGNDKSIKCEQNLGHDTMYWYKQDSKKFLKIMFSYNNKELIINETVPNRFSPKSPDKAHLNLHINSLELGDSAVYFCASSPRDRGGNSPLHFGNGTRLTVT.

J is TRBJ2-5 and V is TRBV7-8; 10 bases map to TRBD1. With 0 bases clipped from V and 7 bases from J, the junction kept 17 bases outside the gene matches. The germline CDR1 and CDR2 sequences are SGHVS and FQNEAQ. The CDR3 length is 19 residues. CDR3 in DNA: TGTGCCAGCAGCTTAGCCCTAGGCCCCCGGGACAGGGGATGGGGGACCCAGTACTTC. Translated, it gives CASSLALGPRDRGWGTQYF. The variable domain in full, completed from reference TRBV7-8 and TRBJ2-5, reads GAGVSQSPRYKVAKRGQDVALRCDPISGHVSLFWYQQALGQGPEFLTYFQNEAQLDKSGLPSDRFFAERPEGSVSTLKIQRTQQEDSAVYLCASSLALGPRDRGWGTQYFGPGTRLLVL.

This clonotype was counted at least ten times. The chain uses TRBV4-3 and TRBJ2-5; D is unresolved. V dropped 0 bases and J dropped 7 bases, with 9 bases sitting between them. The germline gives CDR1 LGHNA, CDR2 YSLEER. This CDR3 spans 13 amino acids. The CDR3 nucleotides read TGCGCCAGCAGCCAAGAGGCATTAGGGACCCAGTACTTC. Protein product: CASSQEALGTQYF.

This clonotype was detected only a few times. The CDR3 DNA follows: TGTGCCAGCAGACCCTCCGTTTATGGCTACACCTTC. It specifies CASRPSVYGYTF. The V call is TRBV6-6, the J call TRBJ1-2; D unresolved. This CDR3 spans 12 amino acids. Trimming removed 6 bases from V and 5 bases from J, with 10 bases in between. CDR1 and CDR2 (germline): MNHNY, SVGAGI (reference sequence).

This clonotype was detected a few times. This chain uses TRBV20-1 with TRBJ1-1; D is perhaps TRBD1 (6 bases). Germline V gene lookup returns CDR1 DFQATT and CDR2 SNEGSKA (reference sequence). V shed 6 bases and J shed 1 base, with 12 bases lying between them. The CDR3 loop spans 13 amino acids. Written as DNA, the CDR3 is TGCAGTGCCGCAGGGGTCAAGAACACTGAAGCTTTCTTT. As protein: CSAAGVKNTEAFF.

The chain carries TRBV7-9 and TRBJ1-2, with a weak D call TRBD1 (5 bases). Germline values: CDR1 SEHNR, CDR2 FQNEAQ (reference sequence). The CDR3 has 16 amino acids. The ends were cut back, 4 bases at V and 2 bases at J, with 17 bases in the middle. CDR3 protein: CASSSRRTRANYGYTF. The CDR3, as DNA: TGTGCCAGCAGCTCCCGTCGGACAAGGGCGAACTATGGCTACACCTTC.

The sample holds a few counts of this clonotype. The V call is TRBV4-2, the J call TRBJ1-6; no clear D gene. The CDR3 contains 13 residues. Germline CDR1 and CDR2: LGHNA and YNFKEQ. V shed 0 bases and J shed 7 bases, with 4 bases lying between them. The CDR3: CASSQDRNSPLHF. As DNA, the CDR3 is TGTGCCAGCAGCCAAGATCGGAATTCACCCCTCCACTTT.

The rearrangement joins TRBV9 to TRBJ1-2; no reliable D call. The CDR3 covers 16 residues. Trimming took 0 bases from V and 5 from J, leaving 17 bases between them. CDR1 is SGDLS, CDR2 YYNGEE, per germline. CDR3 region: CASSVVSTTGPYGYTF. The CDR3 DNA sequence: TGTGCCAGCAGCGTAGTATCAACAACCGGACCTTATGGCTACACCTTC.

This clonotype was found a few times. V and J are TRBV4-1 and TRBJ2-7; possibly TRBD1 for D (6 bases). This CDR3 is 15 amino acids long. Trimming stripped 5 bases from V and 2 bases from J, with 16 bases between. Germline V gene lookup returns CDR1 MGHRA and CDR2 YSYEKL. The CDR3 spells CASSYPGHQTYEQYF. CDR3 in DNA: TGCGCCAGCAGCTACCCGGGACACCAAACCTACGAGCAGTACTTC.

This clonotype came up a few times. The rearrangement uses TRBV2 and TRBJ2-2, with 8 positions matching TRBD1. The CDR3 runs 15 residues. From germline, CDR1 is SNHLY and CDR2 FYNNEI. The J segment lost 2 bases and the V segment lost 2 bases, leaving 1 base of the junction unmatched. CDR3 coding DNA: TGTGCCAGCAGTGAACAGGGGGCTAACACCGGGGAGCTGTTTTTT. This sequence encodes CASSEQGANTGELFF.

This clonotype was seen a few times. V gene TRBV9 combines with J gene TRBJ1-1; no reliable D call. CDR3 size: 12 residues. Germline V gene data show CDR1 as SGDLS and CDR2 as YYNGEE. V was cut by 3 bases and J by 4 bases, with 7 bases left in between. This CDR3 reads CASSGSSTEAFF. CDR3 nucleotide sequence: TGTGCCAGCAGCGGGAGCAGCACTGAAGCTTTCTTT.

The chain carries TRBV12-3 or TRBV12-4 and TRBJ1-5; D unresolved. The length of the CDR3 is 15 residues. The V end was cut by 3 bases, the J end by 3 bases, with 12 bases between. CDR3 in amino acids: CASSLGAETNQPQHF. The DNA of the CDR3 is TGTGCCAGCAGTTTGGGTGCAGAAACCAATCAGCCCCAGCATTTT.

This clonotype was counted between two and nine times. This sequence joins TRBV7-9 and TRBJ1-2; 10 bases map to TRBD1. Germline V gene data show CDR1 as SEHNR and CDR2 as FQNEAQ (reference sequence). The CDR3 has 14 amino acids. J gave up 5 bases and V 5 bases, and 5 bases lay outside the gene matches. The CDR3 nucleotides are TGTGCCAGCAGCACCCGGACAGGGGGGTATGGCTACACCTTC. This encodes CASSTRTGGYGYTF. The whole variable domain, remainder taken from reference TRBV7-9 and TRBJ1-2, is DTGVSQNPRHKITKRGQNVTFRCDPISEHNRLYWYRQTLGQGPEFLTYFQNEAQLEKSRLLSDRFSAERPKGSFSTLEIQRTEQGDSAMYLCASSTRTGGYGYTFGSGTRLTVV.

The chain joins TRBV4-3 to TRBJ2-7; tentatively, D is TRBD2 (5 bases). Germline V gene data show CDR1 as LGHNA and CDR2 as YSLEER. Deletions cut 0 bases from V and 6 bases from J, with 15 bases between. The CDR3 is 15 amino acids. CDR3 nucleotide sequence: TGCGCCAGCAGCCAAGATGGCGGACTTGCTGCCGAGCAGTACTTC. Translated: CASSQDGGLAAEQYF.

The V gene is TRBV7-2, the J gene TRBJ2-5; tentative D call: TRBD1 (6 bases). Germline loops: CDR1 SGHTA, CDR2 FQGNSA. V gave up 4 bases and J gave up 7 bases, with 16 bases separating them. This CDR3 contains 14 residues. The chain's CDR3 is CASSYTGLLGTQYF. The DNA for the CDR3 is TGTGCCAGCAGCTATACAGGGCTGTTGGGGACCCAGTACTTC.

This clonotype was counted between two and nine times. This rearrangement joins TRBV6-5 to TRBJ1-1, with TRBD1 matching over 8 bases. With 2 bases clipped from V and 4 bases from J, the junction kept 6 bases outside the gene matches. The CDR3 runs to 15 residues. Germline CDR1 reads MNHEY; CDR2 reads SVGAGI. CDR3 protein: CASSYRNRGGTEAFF. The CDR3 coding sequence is TGTGCCAGCAGTTACAGGAACAGGGGGGGCACTGAAGCTTTCTTT.

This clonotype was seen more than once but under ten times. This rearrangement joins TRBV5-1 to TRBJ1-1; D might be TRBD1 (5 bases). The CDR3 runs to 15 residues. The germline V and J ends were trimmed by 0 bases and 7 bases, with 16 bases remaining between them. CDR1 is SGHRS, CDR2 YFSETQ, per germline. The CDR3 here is CASSLGQGSAYEAFF. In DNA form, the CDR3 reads TGCGCCAGCAGCTTGGGGCAGGGATCGGCTTATGAAGCTTTCTTT.

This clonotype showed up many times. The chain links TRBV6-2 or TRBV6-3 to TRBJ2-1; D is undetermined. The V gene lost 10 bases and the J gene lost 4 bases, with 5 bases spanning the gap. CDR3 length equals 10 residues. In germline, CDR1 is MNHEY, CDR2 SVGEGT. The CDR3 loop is CAIGYNEQFF. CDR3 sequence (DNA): TGTGCCATAGGGTACAATGAGCAGTTCTTC.

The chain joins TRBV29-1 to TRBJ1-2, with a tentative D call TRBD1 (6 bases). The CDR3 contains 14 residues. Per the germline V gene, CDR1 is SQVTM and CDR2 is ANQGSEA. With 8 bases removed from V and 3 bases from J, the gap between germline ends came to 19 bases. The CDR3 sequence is CSLQGTETYYGYTF. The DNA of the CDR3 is TGCAGCTTGCAGGGGACCGAGACTTACTATGGCTACACCTTC.

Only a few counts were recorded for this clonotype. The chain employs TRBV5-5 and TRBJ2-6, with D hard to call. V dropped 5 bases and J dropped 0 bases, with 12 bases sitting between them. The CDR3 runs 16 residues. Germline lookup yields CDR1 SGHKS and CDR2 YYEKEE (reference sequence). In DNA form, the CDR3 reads TGTGCCAGCAGGCAGGTTATGGTCTCTGGGGCCAACGTCCTGACTTTC. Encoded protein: CASRQVMVSGANVLTF. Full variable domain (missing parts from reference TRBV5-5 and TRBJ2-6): DAGVTQSPTHLIKTRGQQVTLRCSPISGHKSVSWYQQVLGQGPQFIFQYYEKEERGRGNFPDRFSARQFPNYSSELNVNALLLGDSALYLCASRQVMVSGANVLTFGAGSRLTVL.

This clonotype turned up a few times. CDR3 sequence reads: CASSPRSVVAGRLHEQYV. In nucleotides, the CDR3 is TGCGCCAGCAGCCCGAGGTCGGTTGTAGCGGGGCGGCTACACGAGCAGTACGTC. The genes are TRBV5-1 and TRBJ2-7, with TRBD2 matching over 8 bases. The trim removed 4 bases at V and 5 bases at J, leaving 20 bases unmatched. Germline values: CDR1 SGHRS, CDR2 YFSETQ. The CDR3 has 18 amino acids.

CDR3 nucleotide sequence: TGTGCCAGCACACAGGGGGCTTCTAGCACAGATACGCAGTATTTT. Translating gives CASTQGASSTDTQYF. The genes are TRBV2 and TRBJ2-3; 9 bases are a match to TRBD1. The CDR3 sequence is 15 residues long. CDR1 and CDR2 (germline): SNHLY, FYNNEI. With V trimmed by 7 bases and J by 0 bases, 5 bases remained unmatched.

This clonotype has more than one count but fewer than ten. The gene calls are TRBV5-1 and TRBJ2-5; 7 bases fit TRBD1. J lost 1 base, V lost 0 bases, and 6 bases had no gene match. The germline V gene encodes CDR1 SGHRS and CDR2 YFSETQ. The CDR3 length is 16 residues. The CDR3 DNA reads TGCGCCAGCAGCTTGGATAGACAGGGTACCCAAGAGACCCAGTACTTC. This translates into CASSLDRQGTQETQYF.

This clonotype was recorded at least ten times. CDR3 nucleotides: TGTGCCAGCAGTTTAGCGGGGGCCTACAATGAGCAGTTCTTC. Amino acid sequence: CASSLAGAYNEQFF. V is TRBV12-3 or TRBV12-4 and J is TRBJ2-1, with D perhaps matching TRBD1 or TRBD2 (5 bases each). CDR3 size: 14 residues. V lost 0 bases to trimming and J lost 2 bases, with 5 bases between them.

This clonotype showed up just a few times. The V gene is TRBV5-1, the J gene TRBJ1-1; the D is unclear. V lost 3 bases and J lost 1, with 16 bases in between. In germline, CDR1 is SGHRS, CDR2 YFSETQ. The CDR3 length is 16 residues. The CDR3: CASSSTGLRGNTEAFF. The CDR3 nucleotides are TGCGCCAGCAGCTCGACCGGGCTTCGAGGGAACACTGAAGCTTTCTTT.

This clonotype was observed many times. The CDR3 DNA sequence: TGTGCCAGCAGCCAAGCTGTGAATACGCAGTATTTT. Its translation: CASSQAVNTQYF. The chain links TRBV4-2 to TRBJ2-3; unclear D gene. With 1 base removed from V and 7 bases from J, the gap between germline ends came to 6 bases. This CDR3 spans 12 amino acids. CDR1 and CDR2 from the germline V gene are LGHNA and YNFKEQ.

Written as DNA, the CDR3 is TGTGCCAGCAGTTACTCGCCGACCCGGGACACACCGCGAGCCATTCAGTACTTC. It translates to CASSYSPTRDTPRAIQYF. This chain links TRBV6-2 or TRBV6-3 with TRBJ2-4; possible D gene TRBD1, 6 bases. The CDR3 loop spans 18 amino acids. Trimming removed 0 bases from V and 9 bases from J, with 24 bases in between. CDR1 is MNHEY, CDR2 SVGEGT, per germline.

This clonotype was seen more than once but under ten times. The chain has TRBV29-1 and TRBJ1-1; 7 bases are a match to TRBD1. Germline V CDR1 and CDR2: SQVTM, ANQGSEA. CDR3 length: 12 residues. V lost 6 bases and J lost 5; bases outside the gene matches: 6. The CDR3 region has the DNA TGCAGCGTAAACAGGGGTGGGACTGAAGCTTTCTTT. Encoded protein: CSVNRGGTEAFF.

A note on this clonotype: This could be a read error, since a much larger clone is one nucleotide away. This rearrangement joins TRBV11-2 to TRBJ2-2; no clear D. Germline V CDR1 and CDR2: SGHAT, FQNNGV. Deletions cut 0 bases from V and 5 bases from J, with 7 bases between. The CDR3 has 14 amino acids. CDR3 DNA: TGTGCCAGCAGCTTAGAGCCCGGGACCGGGGAGCTGTTTTTT. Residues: CASSLEPGTGELFF.

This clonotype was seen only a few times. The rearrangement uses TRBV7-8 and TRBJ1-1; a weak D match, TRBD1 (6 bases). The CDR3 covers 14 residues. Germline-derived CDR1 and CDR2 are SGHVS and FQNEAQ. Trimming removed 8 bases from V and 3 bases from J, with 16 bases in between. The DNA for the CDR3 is TGTGCCAGCTACGAAGGGGGATGGGACACTGAAGCTTTCTTT. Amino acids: CASYEGGWDTEAFF.

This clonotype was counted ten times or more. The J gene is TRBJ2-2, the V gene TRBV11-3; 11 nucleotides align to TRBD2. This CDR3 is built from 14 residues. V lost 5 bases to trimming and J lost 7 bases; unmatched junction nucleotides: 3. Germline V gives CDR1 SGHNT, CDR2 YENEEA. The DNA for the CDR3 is TGTGCCAGCAGCGGGGGACTAGCGGACGGGGAGCTGTTTTTT. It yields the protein CASSGGLADGELFF.